The TCR beta chain described here comes from a study of blood T cell repertoires in COVID-19. Turning to the study itself: The samples span acute and convalescent COVID-19 from the United States, Italy and Spain.

Data came from immunoSEQ multiplex PCR; TCRdb stores just in-frame clones and leaves some out. The sample holds about 36,000 clones, less than 95% seen once. The CDR3 extends over 16 amino acids. Per germline, CDR1 LNHDA and CDR2 SQIVND (reference sequence). The V segment lost 5 bases and the J segment 2 bases; nucleotides outside the gene matches: 11. The receptor comes from a human donor in a cohort sampled during active COVID-19. The chain couples TRBV19 to TRBJ2-7; 8 positions agree with TRBD1. Material for sequencing was peripheral blood. CDR3 in amino acids: CASSSGAGGFPYEQYF. CDR3 DNA: TGTGCCAGTAGTTCGGGCGCAGGGGGCTTTCCCTACGAGCAGTACTTC.